A single sample gave rise to the 28 T cell receptor beta chains below, sequenced in a study of CD8 T cells in ankylosing spondylitis. Via MiXCR, TCRdb re-called the 5' RACE reads, giving one row per CDR3 protein. The table lists some 290,000 distinct CDR3 sequences, 15% to 25% of them singletons. Sequences were obtained from blood, either unsorted or a sorted T cell fraction (not recorded which). The source is a male donor with ankylosing spondylitis or in good health (not recorded which).

The V call is TRBV12-3 or TRBV12-4, the J call TRBJ2-5; D is uncertain. This CDR3 region has 13 residues. Trimming pared 3 bases from V and 3 bases from J, leaving 8 bases between. Written as DNA, the CDR3 is TGTGCCAGCAGTTTCGGTATGGAAGAGACCCAGTACTTC. Its translation: CASSFGMEETQYF.

The chain carries TRBV5-1 and TRBJ2-5; D is ambiguous. CDR3 length: 14 residues. The germline gives CDR1 SGHRS, CDR2 YFSETQ. V lost 4 bases to trimming and J lost 5 bases, with 15 bases between them. CDR3 nucleotides: TGCGCCAGCAGCCGTACATACGCCAAGGAGACCCAGTACTTC. Its translation is CASSRTYAKETQYF.

J is TRBJ1-4 and V is TRBV5-1; D is ambiguous. Per germline, CDR1 SGHRS and CDR2 YFSETQ. The CDR3 runs 15 residues. V was trimmed by 0 bases and J by 2 bases, leaving 8 bases between them. The CDR3, as DNA: TGCGCCAGCAGCTTGGAGGGATCCACTAATGAAAAACTGTTTTTT. This gives the protein CASSLEGSTNEKLFF.

This clonotype has a handful of counts. V is TRBV10-2 and J is TRBJ2-1, with 16 nucleotides matching TRBD2. The CDR3 length is 17 residues. V lost 3 bases and J lost 2; bases outside the gene matches: 1. From germline, CDR1 is WSHSY and CDR2 SAAADI. The CDR3 DNA is TGCGCCAGCAGTGATGGGACTAGCGGGAGGGCCTACAATGAGCAGTTCTTC. Protein sequence: CASSDGTSGRAYNEQFF.

The rearrangement joins TRBV6-4 to TRBJ2-3; 9 nucleotides agree with TRBD2. This CDR3 comprises 16 residues. V lost 1 base to trimming and J lost 5 bases; unmatched junction nucleotides: 7. The germline V gene encodes CDR1 MRHNA and CDR2 SNTAGT. CDR3 bases: TGTGCCAGCAGTGACTTATTAGCGGGAGCTGGAGATACGCAGTATTTT. This encodes CASSDLLAGAGDTQYF.

A note on this clonotype: A much larger clone lies one base from this, so it may be a read error. It is likely a read error, because the conserved phenylalanine at the end of the CDR3 is missing. The rearrangement uses TRBV20-1 and TRBJ2-2; D is uncertain. Germline CDR1 reads DFQATT; CDR2 reads SNEGSKA (reference sequence). Trimming cost V 0 bases and J 6 bases, with 11 bases left between them. The CDR3 has 14 amino acids. CDR3 DNA: TGCAGTGCTAGAGATGTCCGGTCCCCCGGGGAGCTGTTTCTT. Amino acids: CSARDVRSPGELFL.

This clonotype was recorded a few times. J is TRBJ2-4 and V is TRBV2; D is undetermined. Trimming stripped 3 bases from V and 3 bases from J, with 12 bases between. The germline V gene has CDR1 SNHLY and CDR2 FYNNEI. This CDR3 has 15 amino acids. The CDR3 protein is CASSEGRSDKNIQYF. The CDR3 nucleotides are TGTGCCAGCAGTGAGGGTAGATCTGACAAAAACATTCAGTACTTC.

Remarks on this clonotype: This sequence may be a read error, since a much larger clone differs from it by one base. V and J are TRBV5-1 and TRBJ2-4; D assignment may be TRBD1 or TRBD2 (6 bases each). Trimming cost V 0 bases and J 7 bases, with 11 bases left between them. This CDR3 contains 14 residues. Germline V CDR1 and CDR2: SGHRS, YFSETQ. The CDR3 region is CASSLAGDSNIQYF. DNA of the CDR3: TGCGCCAGCAGCTTGGCAGGGGACTCGAACATTCAGTACTTC. The full variable domain, completed using reference TRBV5-1 and TRBJ2-4, is KAGVTQTPRYLIKTRGQQVTLSCSPISGHRSVSWYQQTPGQGLQFLFEYFSETQRNKGNFPGRFSGRQFSNSRSEMNVSTLELGDSALYLCASSLAGDSNIQYFGAGTRLSVL.

This clonotype was counted at least ten times. V is TRBV7-2 and J is TRBJ2-7, with 8 bases identical to TRBD1. Trimming removed 4 bases from V and 6 bases from J; junction bases left unmatched: 11. This CDR3 spans 15 amino acids. Germline V lookup: CDR1 SGHTA, CDR2 FQGNSA. CDR3 loop: CASSSQGAGYGEQYV. CDR3 bases: TGTGCCAGCAGCTCTCAGGGGGCGGGATACGGCGAGCAGTACGTC.

This clonotype was picked up a small number of times. The chain combines TRBV9 with TRBJ2-2, with 7 bases fitting TRBD2. V lost 7 bases to trimming and J lost 3 bases; unmatched junction nucleotides: 9. CDR1 and CDR2 from the germline V gene are SGDLS and YYNGEE. The CDR3 contains 15 residues. Written as DNA, the CDR3 is TGTGCCAGCTCGAACCCTAGCGGCCACACCGGGGAGCTGTTTTTT. Amino acids: CASSNPSGHTGELFF.

This rearrangement joins TRBV28 to TRBJ2-2; 9 bases agree with TRBD2. There are 15 residues in the CDR3. V was pared by 5 bases and J by 2 bases, with 3 bases of the junction left unmatched. Germline assignment: CDR1 MDHEN and CDR2 SYDVKM. The CDR3, as DNA: TGTGCCAGCAGTGGGGGACTAGCAAACACCGGGGAGCTGTTTTTT. Protein product: CASSGGLANTGELFF. Full variable domain (outside the CDR3, taken from reference TRBV28 and TRBJ2-2): DVKVTQSSRYLVKRTGEKVFLECVQDMDHENMFWYRQDPGLGLRLIYFSYDVKMKEKGDIPEGYSVSREKKERFSLILESASTNQTSMYLCASSGGLANTGELFFGEGSRLTVL.

This clonotype was found a few times. The genes are TRBV28 and TRBJ1-2; 11 bases are shared with TRBD1. The CDR3 has 15 residues. J lost 7 bases, V lost 1 base, and 5 bases had no gene match. Per germline, CDR1 MDHEN and CDR2 SYDVKM. The CDR3 loop is CASSLFPGQGGGYTF. CDR3 bases: TGTGCCAGCAGTTTATTCCCGGGACAGGGGGGTGGCTACACCTTC.

This clonotype was seen many times. This chain uses TRBV5-6 with TRBJ2-1, with TRBD1 matching 8 bases. The CDR3 has 15 residues. With 0 bases clipped from V and 3 bases from J, the junction kept 2 bases outside the gene matches. From germline, CDR1 is SGHDT and CDR2 YYEEEE. In DNA, the CDR3 is TGTGCCAGCAGCTTGGGCAGGGGGCTCTACAATGAGCAGTTCTTC. Translating it yields CASSLGRGLYNEQFF. The full variable domain, completed using reference TRBV5-6 and TRBJ2-1, is DAGVTQSPTHLIKTRGQQVTLRCSPKSGHDTVSWYQQALGQGPQFIFQYYEEEERQRGNFPDRFSGHQFPNYSSELNVNALLLGDSALYLCASSLGRGLYNEQFFGPGTRLTVL.

This clonotype was seen only a few times. The rearrangement joins TRBV12-3 or TRBV12-4 to TRBJ2-1, with 15 bases matching TRBD2. The CDR3 has 17 residues. Losses at the gene ends were 6 bases for V and 0 bases for J; bases not matched to a gene: 3. The CDR3 sequence: CASSGLAGGSSYNEQFF. The CDR3 bases are TGTGCCAGCAGCGGACTAGCGGGAGGGAGCTCCTACAATGAGCAGTTCTTC.

The chain is built from TRBV20-1 and TRBJ2-1; a weak D match, TRBD2 (5 bases). This CDR3 spans 13 amino acids. The germline gives CDR1 DFQATT, CDR2 SNEGSKA (reference sequence). Between the trimmed V and J ends, which lost 3 bases and 12 bases, there was a span of 18 bases. DNA of the CDR3: TGCAGTGCTAGTCTGACTAACTCGTGGGTGCAGTTCTTC. As protein: CSASLTNSWVQFF.

This clonotype is termed medium-sized. The chain links TRBV5-4 to TRBJ1-3; D ambiguous. Trimming pared 0 bases from V and 2 bases from J, leaving 12 bases between. The CDR3 totals 16 residues. The germline gives CDR1 SGHNT, CDR2 YYREEE (reference sequence). CDR3 loop: CASSLDLGGPGNTIYF. The CDR3 coding sequence is TGTGCCAGCAGCTTGGACTTGGGAGGACCTGGAAACACCATATATTTT.

The chain links TRBV10-3 to TRBJ1-2, with D perhaps TRBD1 (5 bases). This CDR3 spans 17 amino acids. Deletions cut 2 bases from V and 3 bases from J, with 19 bases between. Germline V CDR1 and CDR2: ENHRY, SYGVKD. This CDR3 reads CAISERLRGTEYYGYTF. The CDR3 nucleotides read TGTGCCATCAGTGAGCGCCTTAGGGGAACCGAATACTATGGCTACACCTTC.

The chain recombines TRBV20-1 with TRBJ2-3, with 7 positions matching TRBD2. With V trimmed by 7 bases and J by 0 bases, 1 base remained unmatched. CDR3 size: 12 residues. CDR1 is DFQATT, CDR2 SNEGSKA, per germline (reference sequence). The chain's CDR3 is CSGRGSTDTQYF. CDR3 DNA: TGCAGTGGGCGGGGGAGCACAGATACGCAGTATTTT.

This clonotype showed up just a few times. The rearrangement uses TRBV7-3 and TRBJ2-2, with 7 positions matching TRBD2. The ends lost 5 bases at V and 11 bases at J; junction bases unmatched: 5. The CDR3 has 12 amino acids. From germline, CDR1 is SGHTA and CDR2 FQGTGA. The CDR3 region is CASSQGLGELFF. The DNA of the CDR3 is TGTGCCAGCAGCCAAGGACTAGGCGAGCTGTTTTTT. Complete variable domain (other parts from reference TRBV7-3 and TRBJ2-2): GAGVSQTPSNKVTEKGKYVELRCDPISGHTALYWYRQSLGQGPEFLIYFQGTGAADDSGLPNDRFFAVRPEGSVSTLKIQRTERGDSAVYLCASSQGLGELFFGEGSRLTVL.

The gene calls are TRBV7-2 and TRBJ2-1, with TRBD2 as a possible D gene (5 bases). The CDR3 covers 14 residues. Germline CDR1 SGHTA, CDR2 FQGNSA. Between the trimmed V and J ends, which lost 2 bases and 7 bases, there was a span of 12 bases. CDR3 in DNA: TGTGCCAGCAGCTTAAGCATGGGGAGAAATGAGCAGTTCTTC. It encodes CASSLSMGRNEQFF.

This rearrangement joins TRBV6-1 to TRBJ1-1, with D perhaps matching TRBD1 (5 bases). Trimming took 3 bases from V and 4 from J, leaving 15 bases between them. This CDR3 comprises 15 residues. CDR1 and CDR2 from the germline V gene are MNHNS and SASEGT. CDR3 nucleotides: TGTGCCAGCAGTGACAGGGTTCGCCGGGGCACTGAAGCTTTCTTT. This translates into CASSDRVRRGTEAFF.

The gene calls are TRBV5-1 and TRBJ2-3; D remains ambiguous. Germline V gene data show CDR1 as SGHRS and CDR2 as YFSETQ. Trimming took off 0 bases at V and 0 bases at J, with 8 bases between the two ends. The CDR3 consists of 15 residues. The CDR3 loop reads CASSLARQSTDTQYF. DNA for the CDR3: TGCGCCAGCAGCTTGGCACGGCAGAGCACAGATACGCAGTATTTT.

This clonotype has a single count. V and J are TRBV15 and TRBJ2-5; D is possibly TRBD2 (5 bases). This CDR3 region has 18 residues. Germline V gene sequence: CDR1 LNHNV, CDR2 YYDKDF (reference sequence). The ends were cut back, 1 base at V and 0 bases at J, with 18 bases in the middle. CDR3 region: CATSRVVSLRRYQETQYF. CDR3 bases: TGTGCCACCAGCAGAGTGGTTTCCCTCCGGAGGTACCAAGAGACCCAGTACTTC.

This chain joins TRBV20-1 and TRBJ1-5; maybe TRBD1 (6 bases). CDR3 size: 11 residues. Germline loops: CDR1 DFQATT, CDR2 SNEGSKA (reference sequence). V was trimmed by 7 bases and J by 5 bases, leaving 9 bases between them. The CDR3 DNA is TGCAGTGTAGGGGGACATCAGCCCCAGCATTTT. Protein: CSVGGHQPQHF.

This clonotype has a handful of counts. The rearrangement joins TRBV2 to TRBJ2-1, with 9 bases lining up with TRBD2. Germline CDR1 reads SNHLY; CDR2 reads FYNNEI. The CDR3 runs 14 residues. V was pared by 7 bases and J by 7 bases, with 8 bases of the junction left unmatched. The CDR3 spells CASTSSGTRNEQFF. CDR3 in DNA: TGTGCCAGCACCTCTAGCGGGACCCGAAATGAGCAGTTCTTC.

In its sample, this clonotype was seen a few times. DNA of the CDR3: TGTGCCAGCTGGACCTATAAGAACACTGAAGCTTTCTTT. Translating it yields CASWTYKNTEAFF. This chain uses TRBV28 with TRBJ1-1; no clear D. Trimming stripped 8 bases from V and 1 base from J, with 11 bases between. Germline V gene data show CDR1 as MDHEN and CDR2 as SYDVKM. The CDR3 runs 13 residues. Full variable domain (rest looked up from reference TRBV28 and TRBJ1-1): DVKVTQSSRYLVKRTGEKVFLECVQDMDHENMFWYRQDPGLGLRLIYFSYDVKMKEKGDIPEGYSVSREKKERFSLILESASTNQTSMYLCASWTYKNTEAFFGQGTRLTVV.

This chain links TRBV28 with TRBJ2-7; possibly TRBD1 for D (6 bases). Germline-derived CDR1 and CDR2 are MDHEN and SYDVKM. This CDR3 region has 14 residues. Deletions cut 6 bases from V and 4 bases from J, with 16 bases between. CDR3 nucleotide sequence: TGTGCCAGCAGCATGGGGACACGGGCTTACGAGCAGTACGTC. Residues: CASSMGTRAYEQYV.

A few counts support this clonotype. This chain links TRBV6-4 with TRBJ2-6; D uncertain. The CDR3 is made up of 14 amino acids. Looked up from germline, CDR1 is MRHNA and CDR2 is SNTAGT. V was shortened by 3 bases and J by 2 bases, with 5 bases between the two germline ends. The CDR3 region is CASSERAGANVLTF. CDR3 nucleotide sequence: TGTGCCAGCAGTGAGCGTGCTGGGGCCAACGTCCTGACTTTC.